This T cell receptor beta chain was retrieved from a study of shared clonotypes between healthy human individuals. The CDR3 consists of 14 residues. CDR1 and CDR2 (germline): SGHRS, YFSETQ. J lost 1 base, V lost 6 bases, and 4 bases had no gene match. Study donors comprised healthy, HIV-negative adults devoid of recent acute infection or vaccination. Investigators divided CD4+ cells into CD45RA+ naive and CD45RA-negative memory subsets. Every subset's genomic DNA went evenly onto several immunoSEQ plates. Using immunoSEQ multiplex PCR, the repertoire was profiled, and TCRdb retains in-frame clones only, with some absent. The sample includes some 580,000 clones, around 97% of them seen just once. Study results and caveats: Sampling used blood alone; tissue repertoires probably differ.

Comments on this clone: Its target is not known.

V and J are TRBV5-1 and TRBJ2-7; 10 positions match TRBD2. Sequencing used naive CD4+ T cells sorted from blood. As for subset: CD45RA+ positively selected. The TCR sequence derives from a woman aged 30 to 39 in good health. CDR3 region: CASTGTSASYEQYF. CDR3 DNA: TGCGCCAGCACCGGGACTAGCGCATCCTACGAGCAGTACTTC.